This T cell receptor (beta chain) was identified during a study of blood T cell repertoires in COVID-19. The wider study: Some COVID-19 samples were acute and others convalescent; all came from the United States, Italy and Spain. Sources were T cells, B-cell-depleted T cells, or PBMCs; the material itself was cDNA or gDNA.

CDR1 and CDR2 (germline): LNHDA, SQIVND (reference sequence). Trimming took 6 bases from V and 0 from J, leaving 20 bases between them. CDR3 length equals 17 residues. The count of this clone is one. In the original workflow: Estimates of nucleated cell counts were drawn from the amplification of reference gene primers. The repertoire was sequenced with immunoSEQ multiplex PCR; TCRdb's copy has only in-frame clones and lacks some. V, J and clone size are those of that table, while D and trimming were read from the DNA. The sample shows 200,000 to 250,000 clones, 80% to 90% of them seen only once. This TCR was recovered from a man aged 25 to 45 with active or convalescent COVID-19. Sequencing used peripheral blood. V is TRBV19 and J is TRBJ1-1; D is perhaps TRBD1 (6 bases). As DNA, the CDR3 is TGTGCCAGTAGCGCAGGGCGGGGGCGCGGGATGAACACTGAAGCTTTCTTT. Protein product: CASSAGRGRGMNTEAFF.